This T cell receptor (beta chain) is from a study of blood T cell repertoires in COVID-19. Study-wide context: COVID-19 samples, acute and convalescent, were from the United States, Italy and Spain. PBMCs, B-cell-depleted T cells, or T cells were the source of the cDNA or gDNA that made up the material.

V lost 8 bases and J lost 5, with 22 bases in between. This CDR3 region has 15 residues. CDR1 is GTSNPN and CDR2 is SVGIG in the germline V gene (reference sequence). Authors' methods: Researchers report that nucleated cell counts were estimated from reference gene primer amplification. TCRdb keeps only in-frame clones here, not all; method: immunoSEQ multiplex PCR. V and J calls and clone size are those listed in that table; D and trimming were worked out from the DNA. The sample consists of 300,000 to 350,000 clones, more than 70% of them appearing once. Sequenced material: peripheral blood. The chain has TRBV30 and TRBJ1-5; no reliable D call. This receptor was obtained from a young man with active or convalescent COVID-19. CDR3 bases: TGTGCCCGGCCCCAGGAGGCCGGAGGACATCAGCCCCAGCATTTT. This gives the protein CARPQEAGGHQPQHF.